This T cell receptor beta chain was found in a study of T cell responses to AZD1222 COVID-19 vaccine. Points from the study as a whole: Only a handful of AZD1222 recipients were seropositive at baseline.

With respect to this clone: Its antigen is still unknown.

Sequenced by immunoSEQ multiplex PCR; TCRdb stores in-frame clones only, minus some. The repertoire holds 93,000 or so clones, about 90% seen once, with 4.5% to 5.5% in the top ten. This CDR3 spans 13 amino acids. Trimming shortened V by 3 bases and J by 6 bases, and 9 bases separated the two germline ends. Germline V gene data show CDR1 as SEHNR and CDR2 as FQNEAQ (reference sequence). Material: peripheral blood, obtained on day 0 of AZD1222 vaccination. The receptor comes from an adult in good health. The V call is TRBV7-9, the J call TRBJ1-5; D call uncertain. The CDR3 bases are TGTGCCAGCAGCTTTGTCGCGAGTCAGCCCCAGCATTTT. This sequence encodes CASSFVASQPQHF.